A selection of T cell receptor beta chains follows, all from one sample in a study of shared clonotypes between healthy human individuals. TCRdb keeps only in-frame clones here, not all; method: immunoSEQ multiplex PCR. Among some 2.3 million clones listed, approximately 95% were seen once. Sequencing was carried out using naive CD4+ T cells from PBMCs. The receptors originated from a man aged 18 to 35 in good health. Some clones in this sample may be carry-over from other donors' samples. CDR3s leave out the opening cysteine and the closing phenylalanine or tryptophan.

CDR3aa: ASRRTGAGELF
v_gene: TRBV6-4
j_gene: TRBJ2-2

CDR3aa: ASSKLAGAYEQY
v_gene: TRBV19
j_gene: TRBJ2-7

CDR3aa: ASSLLSGAPNEKLF
v_gene: TRBV7-9
j_gene: TRBJ1-4

CDR3aa: ASSLSRVGGELF
v_gene: TRBV28
j_gene: TRBJ2-2

CDR3aa: ASSLEQRIAKNIQY
v_gene: TRBV5-1
j_gene: TRBJ2-4

CDR3aa: ASSSTGLAYSYEQY
v_gene: TRBV11-2
j_gene: TRBJ2-7

CDR3aa: ASSLGGGGYNEQF
v_gene: TRBV7-9
j_gene: TRBJ2-1

CDR3aa: SARTASEQY
v_gene: TRBV20-1
j_gene: TRBJ2-7

CDR3aa: ASSLGRYEQY
v_gene: TRBV5-5
j_gene: TRBJ2-7

CDR3aa: ASAGTPSTDNEQF
v_gene: TRBV12-5
j_gene: TRBJ2-1